Given below is one T cell receptor beta chain in context. Its cognate antigen is unknown. V was trimmed by 3 bases and J by 2 bases, leaving 11 bases between them. This CDR3 is built from 15 residues. Germline CDR1 reads LGHNA; CDR2 reads YNFKEQ. Genomic DNA belonging to each subset was distributed in equal measure over several immunoSEQ plates. Assay used: immunoSEQ multiplex PCR; TCRdb lists only in-frame clones, some missing. The repertoire has some 500,000 clones, around 80% of them found once; the top ten carry approximately 12%. The data were taken from a study of shared clonotypes between healthy human individuals. Findings of the study overall: Deeper or shallower sequencing was expected to change how clonotypes are shared among donors. Since donors were few, the genetic and exposure-history diversity represented was limited.

Without sorting, samples used around 100 million PBMCs for genomic DNA. The sequence derives from a woman between 35 and 50 years old in good health. Some clones in this sample may be carry-over from other donors' samples. Sequenced sample: PBMCs. The J gene is TRBJ2-1, the V gene TRBV4-2; D is undetermined. In DNA, the CDR3 is TGTGCCAGCAGCCAGGACGACACGGCCTACAATGAGCAGTTCTTC. It encodes CASSQDDTAYNEQFF.